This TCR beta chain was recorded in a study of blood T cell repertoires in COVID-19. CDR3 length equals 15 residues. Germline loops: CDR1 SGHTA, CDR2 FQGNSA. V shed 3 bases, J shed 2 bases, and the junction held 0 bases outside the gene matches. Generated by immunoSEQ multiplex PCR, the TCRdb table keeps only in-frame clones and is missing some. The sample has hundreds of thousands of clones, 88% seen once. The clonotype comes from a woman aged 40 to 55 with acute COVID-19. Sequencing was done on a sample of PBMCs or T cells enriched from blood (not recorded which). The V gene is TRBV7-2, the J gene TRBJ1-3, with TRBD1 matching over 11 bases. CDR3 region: CASSLDRGPGNTIYF. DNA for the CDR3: TGTGCCAGCAGCTTGGACAGGGGGCCTGGAAACACCATATATTTT.